The rows below give T cell receptor beta chains drawn from one sample of a study of blood T cell repertoires in COVID-19. Method: immunoSEQ multiplex PCR; TCRdb's copy keeps in-frame clones and lacks some. Of around 97,000 clones in the sample, about 90% were seen once. What was sequenced was peripheral blood. The source of these receptors is a human donor in a cohort sampled during active COVID-19. CDR3s include the opening cysteine and the closing phenylalanine or tryptophan. The order of the fields is CDR3 DNA, CDR3 protein, V gene, D gene, J gene. A D gene is named only where the DNA matches it firmly.

cdr3_nt: TGTGCCAGCAGTGGGGGGGGGATTAGCTCCTACGAGCAGTACTTC
cdr3_aa: CASSGGGISSYEQYF
v_call: TRBV28
d_call: TRBD2
j_call: TRBJ2-7

cdr3_nt: TGTGCCAGCAGCCCCCGACAGGGGAGGAGGACTGAAGCTTTCTTT
cdr3_aa: CASSPRQGRRTEAFF
v_call: TRBV7-2
d_call: TRBD1
j_call: TRBJ1-1

cdr3_nt: TGTGCCACCAGTGATCCTCGGACAGGGCGCACAGATACGCAGTATTTT
cdr3_aa: CATSDPRTGRTDTQYF
v_call: TRBV24-1
d_call: TRBD1
j_call: TRBJ2-3

cdr3_nt: TGTGCCAGCTCACCTACAGGGGCTGGTAGCAATCAGCCCCAGCATTTT
cdr3_aa: CASSPTGAGSNQPQHF
v_call: TRBV18
d_call: TRBD1
j_call: TRBJ1-5

cdr3_nt: TGTGCTAGCAGCTTAGCAGGGGTGGGAGAGACCCAGTACTTC
cdr3_aa: CASSLAGVGETQYF
v_call: TRBV7-7
d_call: -
j_call: TRBJ2-5

cdr3_nt: TGTGCCAGCAGACTCCTAGCGGGGTTAACCGGGGAGCTGTTTTTT
cdr3_aa: CASRLLAGLTGELFF
v_call: TRBV6-4
d_call: TRBD2
j_call: TRBJ2-2

cdr3_nt: TGTGCCAGTAGTCCCGCGAGGCGGGAGATCAGCACAGATACGCAGTATTTT
cdr3_aa: CASSPARREISTDTQYF
v_call: TRBV19
d_call: TRBD2
j_call: TRBJ2-3

cdr3_nt: TGTGCCAGTAGTTCAGGGTACAATCAGCCCCAGCATTTT
cdr3_aa: CASSSGYNQPQHF
v_call: TRBV19
d_call: -
j_call: TRBJ1-5

cdr3_nt: TGTGCCAGCAGCCCTACTAGCGGCTCCTACAATGAGCAGTTCTTC
cdr3_aa: CASSPTSGSYNEQFF
v_call: TRBV3-1/TRBV3-2
d_call: TRBD2
j_call: TRBJ2-1

cdr3_nt: TGTGCCAGCAGCGTAGCGGGAGACGGTTCCTACGAGCAGTACTTC
cdr3_aa: CASSVAGDGSYEQYF
v_call: TRBV9
d_call: -
j_call: TRBJ2-7

cdr3_nt: TGTGCCAGCAGTTACCGTAGAGGGTTTAACTACGAGCAGTACTTC
cdr3_aa: CASSYRRGFNYEQYF
v_call: TRBV6-5
d_call: -
j_call: TRBJ2-7

cdr3_nt: TGTGCCAGCAGCTTAGAGGGAGGCTACGAGCAGTACTTC
cdr3_aa: CASSLEGGYEQYF
v_call: TRBV11-3
d_call: -
j_call: TRBJ2-7

cdr3_nt: TGCGCCAGCAGCCGAACCTCAGCGAGTTACCAAGAGACCCAGTACTTC
cdr3_aa: CASSRTSASYQETQYF
v_call: TRBV5-1
d_call: -
j_call: TRBJ2-5